Listed below are T cell receptor beta chains from one sample, sequenced in a study of T cells after yellow fever vaccination. TCRdb reanalysed the 5' RACE reads using MiXCR and keeps one entry per CDR3 protein. This sample has around 340,000 distinct CDR3 sequences, with around an eighth found just once. Here the sequenced sample was CD4+ T cells sorted from PBMCs, taken 15 days after the yellow fever booster vaccination. All receptors come from a man aged 18 to 29 who received the YFV17D yellow fever vaccine. The CDR3 runs from the conserved cysteine through the conserved F or W. D genes are given only for firm matches. Clone size is stated in some rows and not others, as once, few, many or a class when expanded.

abundance: many; d_gene: TRBD1; v_gene: TRBV5-1; j_gene: TRBJ2-7; CDR3aa: CASSLVGTGTYEQYF; CDR3nt: TGCGCCAGCAGCTTGGTCGGGACAGGCACCTACGAGCAGTACTTC
abundance: NA; d_gene: NA; v_gene: TRBV20-1; j_gene: TRBJ2-7; CDR3aa: CSADSGTSYEQYF; CDR3nt: TGCAGTGCTGACTCCGGGACCTCCTACGAGCAGTACTTC
abundance: NA; d_gene: NA; v_gene: TRBV19; j_gene: TRBJ2-3; CDR3aa: CASSTRGPHADTQYF; CDR3nt: TGTGCCAGTAGTACTCGGGGGCCTCATGCAGATACGCAGTATTTT
abundance: NA; d_gene: NA; v_gene: TRBV29-1; j_gene: TRBJ2-2; CDR3aa: CSVRRLERTGELFF; CDR3nt: TGCAGCGTTCGTCGGTTGGAGAGGACCGGGGAGCTGTTTTTT
abundance: NA; d_gene: TRBD1; v_gene: TRBV7-8; j_gene: TRBJ2-5; CDR3aa: CASSWGQKETQYF; CDR3nt: TGTGCCAGCAGCTGGGGACAGAAAGAGACCCAGTACTTC
abundance: NA; d_gene: TRBD2; v_gene: TRBV20-1; j_gene: TRBJ2-5; CDR3aa: CSARLAGAQETQYF; CDR3nt: TGCAGTGCTCGACTAGCGGGAGCCCAAGAGACCCAGTACTTC
abundance: NA; d_gene: NA; v_gene: TRBV11-2; j_gene: TRBJ2-5; CDR3aa: CASRTPGNGVGTQYF; CDR3nt: TGTGCCAGCAGAACCCCGGGGAATGGGGTCGGGACCCAGTACTTC
abundance: many; d_gene: NA; v_gene: TRBV7-2; j_gene: TRBJ2-5; CDR3aa: CASSRQDETQYF; CDR3nt: TGTGCCAGCAGCCGACAGGATGAGACCCAGTACTTC
abundance: NA; d_gene: TRBD1; v_gene: TRBV20-1; j_gene: TRBJ1-5; CDR3aa: CSASLQGEGGSNQPQHF; CDR3nt: TGCAGTGCTAGCCTCCAGGGGGAAGGGGGGAGCAATCAGCCCCAGCATTTT
abundance: NA; d_gene: TRBD2; v_gene: TRBV6-6; j_gene: TRBJ2-1; CDR3aa: CASSYDPGTSGGAKQFF; CDR3nt: TGTGCCAGCAGTTACGATCCCGGGACTAGCGGGGGTGCTAAGCAGTTCTTC
abundance: many; d_gene: NA; v_gene: TRBV21-1; j_gene: TRBJ2-1; CDR3aa: CASNRGTRIKNEQFF; CDR3nt: TGTGCCAGCAATCGGGGGACCCGAATTAAGAATGAGCAGTTCTTC
abundance: NA; d_gene: TRBD1; v_gene: TRBV27; j_gene: TRBJ1-6; CDR3aa: CASSLSGGHSPLHF; CDR3nt: TGTGCCAGCAGTTTATCAGGGGGCCATTCACCCCTCCACTTT
abundance: NA; d_gene: NA; v_gene: TRBV7-8; j_gene: TRBJ2-1; CDR3aa: CASSPPLSNEQFF; CDR3nt: TGTGCCAGCAGCCCGCCGTTGTCCAATGAGCAGTTCTTC
abundance: NA; d_gene: NA; v_gene: TRBV19; j_gene: TRBJ2-3; CDR3aa: CASSVSGTTDTQYF; CDR3nt: TGTGCCAGTAGTGTTTCCGGGACGACAGATACGCAGTATTTT
abundance: NA; d_gene: NA; v_gene: TRBV14; j_gene: TRBJ2-5; CDR3aa: CASSQRQTGGGETQYF; CDR3nt: TGTGCCAGCAGCCAGAGACAAACAGGAGGGGGAGAGACCCAGTACTTC
abundance: few; d_gene: NA; v_gene: TRBV2; j_gene: TRBJ1-2; CDR3aa: CASSAAGQTYGYTF; CDR3nt: TGTGCCAGCAGTGCTGCCGGGCAAACCTATGGCTACACCTTC
abundance: few; d_gene: TRBD2; v_gene: TRBV7-2; j_gene: TRBJ2-1; CDR3aa: CASSPSGGASYNEQFF; CDR3nt: TGTGCCAGCAGCCCCAGCGGGGGGGCCTCCTACAATGAGCAGTTCTTC
abundance: few; d_gene: TRBD2; v_gene: TRBV7-6; j_gene: TRBJ2-1; CDR3aa: CASSRPSGGNEQFF; CDR3nt: TGTGCCAGCTCTAGGCCTAGCGGGGGTAATGAGCAGTTCTTC
abundance: NA; d_gene: TRBD2; v_gene: TRBV29-1; j_gene: TRBJ2-3; CDR3aa: CSVDQAGVRDTQYF; CDR3nt: TGCAGCGTTGACCAAGCGGGGGTGCGAGATACGCAGTATTTT
abundance: NA; d_gene: NA; v_gene: TRBV12-3/TRBV12-4; j_gene: TRBJ1-6; CDR3aa: CASSFGGVSPLHF; CDR3nt: TGTGCCAGCAGTTTCGGGGGGGTTTCCCCCCTCCACTTT
abundance: few; d_gene: NA; v_gene: TRBV6-5; j_gene: TRBJ2-5; CDR3aa: CARQEGQPRETQYF; CDR3nt: TGTGCCAGGCAGGAGGGACAACCGCGAGAGACCCAGTACTTC
abundance: few; d_gene: NA; v_gene: TRBV19; j_gene: TRBJ1-2; CDR3aa: CASSSNGRGGYTF; CDR3nt: TGTGCCAGTAGTTCTAACGGTCGTGGTGGCTACACCTTC
abundance: few; d_gene: NA; v_gene: TRBV4-3; j_gene: TRBJ2-3; CDR3aa: CASSQADLRGDTQYF; CDR3nt: TGCGCCAGCAGCCAAGCGGACCTTAGAGGGGATACGCAGTATTTT